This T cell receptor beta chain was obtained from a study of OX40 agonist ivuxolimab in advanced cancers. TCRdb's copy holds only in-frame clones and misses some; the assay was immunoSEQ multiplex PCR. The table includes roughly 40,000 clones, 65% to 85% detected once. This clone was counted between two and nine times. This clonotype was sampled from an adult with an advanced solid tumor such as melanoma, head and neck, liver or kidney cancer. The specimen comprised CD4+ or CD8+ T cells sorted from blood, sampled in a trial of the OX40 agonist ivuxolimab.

Here the CDR3 reads CASSSNTEAFF. DNA for the CDR3: TGCGCCAGCAGTTCGAACACTGAAGCTTTCTTT. V and J are TRBV5-1 and TRBJ1-1; no definite D call. This CDR3 has 11 residues. Germline V gene data show CDR1 as SGHRS and CDR2 as YFSETQ. Deletions cut 5 bases from V and 1 base from J, with 3 bases between.